A single sample gave rise to the 22 T cell receptor beta chains below, sequenced in a study of ipilimumab plus nivolumab after autologous stem cell transplantation. Produced via immunoSEQ multiplex PCR; TCRdb's table is partial and in-frame only. This sample has fewer than 95,000 clones, with under 85% found just once. The sequences come from PBMCs, collected in a trial of ipilimumab plus nivolumab as post-transplant consolidation. The receptors derive from a male donor with diffuse large B-cell lymphoma.

This clone was seen just once. The chain joins TRBV2 to TRBJ2-2; possible D gene TRBD2, 5 bases. The V gene lost 9 bases and the J gene lost 0 bases, with 14 bases spanning the gap. Germline V CDR1 and CDR2: SNHLY, FYNNEI. The CDR3 has 15 residues. The CDR3: CASRSYGANTGELFF. CDR3 coding DNA: TGTGCCAGTCGATCTTACGGGGCGAACACCGGGGAGCTGTTTTTT.

This clone was seen once. The chain employs TRBV30 and TRBJ2-2; D unresolved. Germline V gene data show CDR1 as GTSNPN and CDR2 as SVGIG (reference sequence). The V end was cut by 4 bases, the J end by 3 bases, with 6 bases between. The CDR3 runs to 12 residues. CDR3 loop: CAWNLDTGELFF. DNA of the CDR3: TGTGCCTGGAACCTCGACACCGGGGAGCTGTTTTTT.

V is TRBV7-6 and J is TRBJ2-7; D assignment may be TRBD1 or TRBD2 (5 bases each). Trimming stripped 5 bases from V and 6 bases from J, with 20 bases between. The CDR3 runs 15 residues. Germline V gene data show CDR1 as SGHVS and CDR2 as FNYEAQ. Written as DNA, the CDR3 is TGTGCCAGCAGCCTAGGGTCTAGGGGAGCCGGCGAGCAGTACTTC. Its translation is CASSLGSRGAGEQYF.

V gene TRBV4-1 combines with J gene TRBJ1-5; no firm D call. Germline V CDR1 and CDR2: MGHRA, YSYEKL. Trimming took 5 bases from V and 7 from J, leaving 12 bases between them. The CDR3 contains 13 residues. Written as DNA, the CDR3 is TGCGCCAGCAGCTTCGGACTGAGACAGCCCCAGCATTTT. Translation: CASSFGLRQPQHF.

The J gene is TRBJ2-7, the V gene TRBV14; tentatively, D is TRBD2 (5 bases). Germline-derived CDR1 and CDR2 are SGHDN and FVKESK. This CDR3 spans 15 amino acids. V lost 2 bases to trimming and J lost 1 base, with 12 bases between them. The CDR3 reads CASSQPGSLSYEQYF. The CDR3 region has the DNA TGTGCCAGCAGCCAACCGGGATCATTGTCCTACGAGCAGTACTTC.

The chain recombines TRBV7-9 with TRBJ1-4; 7 nucleotides line up with TRBD1. The germline gives CDR1 SEHNR, CDR2 FQNEAQ (reference sequence). There are 15 residues in the CDR3. V dropped 4 bases and J dropped 8; count of bases not matched to a gene: 10. The CDR3 is CASSWAGGGSEKLFF. CDR3 DNA sequence: TGTGCCAGCAGCTGGGCAGGGGGGGGTTCCGAAAAACTGTTTTTT.

The chain carries TRBV19 and TRBJ2-1, with a possible D match to TRBD2 (6 bases). The germline V gene encodes CDR1 LNHDA and CDR2 SQIVND (reference sequence). V was cut by 6 bases and J by 4 bases, with 19 bases left in between. The CDR3 has 16 residues. The CDR3 reads CASSPIAEGLYNEQFF. CDR3 nucleotide sequence: TGTGCCAGTAGCCCGATAGCGGAGGGACTGTACAATGAGCAGTTCTTC.

The chain carries TRBV5-1 and TRBJ2-7; 12 bases map to TRBD1. The V segment lost 3 bases and the J segment 6 bases; nucleotides outside the gene matches: 4. Germline CDR1 is SGHRS and CDR2 is YFSETQ. This CDR3 is 14 amino acids long. CDR3 DNA sequence: TGCGCCAGCAGCTGGGGGACAGGGGGCAGCGAGCAGTACTTC. Protein sequence: CASSWGTGGSEQYF.

This clone was recorded once. The chain uses TRBV7-6 and TRBJ2-3, with 9 nucleotides matching TRBD2. The germline CDR1 and CDR2 sequences are SGHVS and FNYEAQ. There are 17 residues in the CDR3. Trimming at V came to 5 bases and at J to 0 bases, leaving 9 bases not matched to a gene. The CDR3 reads CASSPGVAGASTDTQYF. The CDR3 coding sequence is TGTGCCAGCAGCCCCGGGGTAGCGGGGGCTAGCACAGATACGCAGTATTTT.

DNA for the CDR3: TGTGCCAGCAGCCCTCCCGGACAGGGAGCGAACACTGAAGCTTTCTTT. Protein: CASSPPGQGANTEAFF. The chain recombines TRBV11-2 with TRBJ1-1; 8 nucleotides match TRBD1. Germline lookup yields CDR1 SGHAT and CDR2 FQNNGV. The CDR3 extends over 16 amino acids. V shed 5 bases, J shed 1 base, and the junction held 9 bases outside the gene matches.

J is TRBJ2-3 and V is TRBV7-4, with TRBD2 matching 8 bases. CDR3 size: 15 residues. Germline CDR1 reads SGHVT; CDR2 reads SQSDAQ. The V segment lost 5 bases and the J segment 3 bases; nucleotides outside the gene matches: 7. This chain's CDR3 is CASSPEVAGTDTQYF. For the CDR3, the DNA is TGTGCCAGCAGCCCGGAGGTAGCGGGAACAGATACGCAGTATTTT.

This clone came up a few times. The chain joins TRBV28 to TRBJ1-6, with a weak D call TRBD1 (6 bases). V gave up 5 bases and J gave up 9 bases, with 17 bases separating them. Per germline, CDR1 MDHEN and CDR2 SYDVKM. The CDR3 runs 15 residues. The DNA of the CDR3 is TGTGCCAGCAGTGGGGGGCGGGCCCTGGGTTCACCCCTCCACTTT. As protein: CASSGGRALGSPLHF.

The chain combines TRBV7-2 with TRBJ2-3, with TRBD1 as a possible D gene (6 bases). This CDR3 has 14 residues. V shed 7 bases and J shed 7 bases, with 18 bases lying between them. Germline CDR1 and CDR2: SGHTA and FQGNSA. Here the CDR3 reads CASIPPGGSYTQYF. In nucleotides, the CDR3 is TGTGCCAGCATCCCCCCTGGGGGCTCATATACGCAGTATTTT.

DNA of the CDR3: TGTGCCAGCAGTTACTCGGTCAGGAGGAACACTGAAGCTTTCTTT. This encodes CASSYSVRRNTEAFF. The chain couples TRBV6-5 to TRBJ1-1; no clear D. Trimming took 0 bases from V and 1 from J, leaving 9 bases between them. Germline assignment: CDR1 MNHEY and CDR2 SVGAGI. CDR3 length: 15 residues.

This rearrangement joins TRBV6-6 to TRBJ2-3, with D possibly matching TRBD2 (5 bases). The V gene lost 1 base and the J gene lost 6 bases, with 14 bases spanning the gap. Germline V CDR1 and CDR2: MNHNY, SVGAGI (reference sequence). The CDR3 is 15 residues long. The CDR3 protein is CASSYFDGSGDTQYF. The CDR3 DNA reads as TGTGCCAGCAGTTACTTTGACGGCTCGGGGGATACGCAGTATTTT.

The chain joins TRBV5-4 to TRBJ2-7; 8 bases line up with TRBD1. The V segment lost 5 bases and the J segment 2 bases; nucleotides outside the gene matches: 3. Germline lookup yields CDR1 SGHNT and CDR2 YYREEE (reference sequence). The CDR3 contains 13 residues. CDR3: CASRRQGTYEQYF. For the CDR3, the DNA is TGTGCCAGCAGGCGACAGGGGACCTACGAGCAGTACTTC.

The rearrangement links TRBV11-1 to TRBJ1-6; the D is unclear. The CDR3 has 13 amino acids. V lost 1 base, J lost 9 bases, and 7 bases lay in between. The germline V gene encodes CDR1 SGHAT and CDR2 FQDESV (reference sequence). The CDR3 sequence: CASSLDYLSPLHF. The CDR3 region has the DNA TGTGCCAGCAGCTTAGATTACCTTTCACCCCTCCACTTT.

This chain joins TRBV18 and TRBJ1-2; 8 bases map to TRBD1. In germline, CDR1 is KGHSH, CDR2 LQKENI. Unmatched junction bases numbered 9, after V lost 4 bases and J lost 5 bases. CDR3 length: 15 amino acids. As DNA, the CDR3 is TGTGCCAGCTCACGCAGCCAGGGACAGGAGTATGGCTACACCTTC. It translates to CASSRSQGQEYGYTF.

This sequence joins TRBV2 and TRBJ1-1; D is perhaps TRBD1 (5 bases). V shed 5 bases and J shed 7 bases, with 14 bases lying between them. Germline V lookup: CDR1 SNHLY, CDR2 FYNNEI. The CDR3 has 13 amino acids. The CDR3 spells CASSRGGTSEAFF. In nucleotides, the CDR3 is TGTGCCAGCAGTCGCGGGGGAACAAGTGAAGCTTTCTTT. Based on the CDR3 plus reference TRBV2 and TRBJ1-1, the full variable domain is EPEVTQTPSHQVTQMGQEVILRCVPISNHLYFYWYRQILGQKVEFLVSFYNNEISEKSEIFDDQFSVERPDGSNFTLKIRSTKLEDSAMYFCASSRGGTSEAFFGQGTRLTVV.

The J gene is TRBJ2-6, the V gene TRBV6-1; 10 positions match TRBD1. V shed 8 bases and J 2 bases; nucleotides not matched to a gene: 3. Germline lookup yields CDR1 MNHNS and CDR2 SASEGT. CDR3 length equals 15 residues. In DNA, the CDR3 is TGTGCCAGCCGGGACAGGGGAACTGGGGCCAACGTCCTGACTTTC. Its translation: CASRDRGTGANVLTF.

This clone was counted a single time. V is TRBV19 and J is TRBJ2-3, with D hard to call. Germline assignment: CDR1 LNHDA and CDR2 SQIVND (reference sequence). Trimming shortened V by 10 bases and J by 3 bases, and 11 bases separated the two germline ends. CDR3 length: 12 residues. The CDR3 reads CATAPTTDTQYF. The DNA of the CDR3 is TGTGCCACGGCGCCCACTACAGATACGCAGTATTTT. Looking up the rest from reference TRBV19 and TRBJ2-3 gives the full variable domain: DGGITQSPKYLFRKEGQNVTLSCEQNLNHDAMYWYRQDPGQGLRLIYYSQIVNDFQKGDIAEGYSVSREKKESFPLTVTSAQKNPTAFYLCATAPTTDTQYFGPGTRLTVL.

This chain links TRBV30 with TRBJ2-5; TRBD1 matches 9 bases. V was clipped by 4 bases and J by 4 bases; unmatched bases: 4. The CDR3 loop spans 13 amino acids. In germline, CDR1 is GTSNPN, CDR2 SVGIG (reference sequence). In DNA, the CDR3 is TGTGCCTGGACGACAGGGGGTGCAGAGACCCAGTACTTC. Translated: CAWTTGGAETQYF. The whole variable domain, filled in from reference TRBV30 and TRBJ2-5, reads SQTIHQWPATLVQPVGSPLSLECTVEGTSNPNLYWYRQAAGRGLQLLFYSVGIGQISSEVPQNLSASRPQDRQFILSSKKLLLSDSGFYLCAWTTGGAETQYFGPGTRLLVL.